Sequencing of this T cell receptor beta chain was carried out in a study of cytomegalovirus exposure and HLA in healthy donors. Study-wide findings and caveats: The investigators catalogued 150 to 200 TCR beta chains as cytomegalovirus-associated.

The CDR3 sequence is 12 residues long. V was trimmed by 5 bases and J by 3 bases, leaving 7 bases between them. The germline V gene has CDR1 ENHRY and CDR2 SYGVKD. It was with 60 Vbeta and 13 Jbeta primers that the PCR ran. Assay: immunoSEQ multiplex PCR; the TCRdb copy retains only in-frame clones and omits some. The sample shows 140,000 to 150,000 clones, about 80% of them seen only once. In regard to this clone: Its antigen is still unknown.

The chain carries TRBV10-3 and TRBJ2-5; D possibly corresponds to TRBD1 (5 bases). This receptor was identified in a woman between 18 and 30 years old in good health and CMV-seropositive. Sequenced: PBMCs. As DNA, the CDR3 is TGTGCCATCAGTTCAGGGAAAGAGACCCAGTACTTC. This encodes CAISSGKETQYF.